This T cell receptor (beta chain) was documented in a study of cytomegalovirus exposure and HLA in healthy donors. Broader study findings: A later analysis, which compared TCR beta chains of equal frequency, found the HLA-associated ones more clonally expanded. By HLA locus, TCR association rates varied in a later analysis, with DRB1 showing the most and HLA-C the fewest. There was a cluster of highly shared sequence variants that was likely a sequencing artifact.

Per germline, CDR1 LGHNT and CDR2 FRNRAP. The CDR3 spans 14 residues. The J segment lost 4 bases and the V segment lost 6 bases, leaving 5 bases of the junction unmatched. PCR primers comprised 60 Vbeta and 13 Jbeta primers. Per the original data handling: About 10 million shared chains were among around 80 million unique TCR beta chains counted in a later analysis. Method: immunoSEQ multiplex PCR; TCRdb's copy keeps in-frame clones and lacks some. V and J calls and clone size follow that table, whereas D and trimming were derived from the DNA. This sample has around 130,000 clones, with 60% to 85% found just once. This clone was seen only a few times. Its antigen is unidentified.

The TCR originated in a man under 40 in good health and CMV-seronegative. Input material: PBMCs. The chain is built from TRBV12-5 and TRBJ2-1; 8 bases match TRBD2. The CDR3 sequence: CASGAGGFYNEQFF. Here the CDR3 DNA reads TGTGCTAGTGGGGCGGGAGGATTTTACAATGAGCAGTTCTTC.